The source of this TCR beta chain is a study of T cells after yellow fever vaccination. 5'RACE template switching generated TCR cDNA, adding a universal primer site and UMIs. TCRdb used MiXCR to reprocess the 5' RACE reads, holding one entry per CDR3 protein. The profile shows approximately 160,000 distinct CDR3 sequences, 7% to 10% of them singletons. Study-wide findings and caveats: Re-detected after boosting: most primary clones, 96% of CD4 and about 90% of CD8.

Of note for this clonotype: Its antigen remains unidentified.

V gave up 8 bases and J gave up 5 bases, with 18 bases separating them. CDR3 length equals 14 residues. The sequencing used CD8+ T cells sorted from PBMCs, collected 45 days after the yellow fever booster vaccination. This sequence joins TRBV12-3 or TRBV12-4 and TRBJ2-5; tentative D call: TRBD1 (6 bases). The sequence derives from a man between 18 and 29 years old who received the YFV17D yellow fever vaccine. This CDR3 reads CASQVSQGKETQYF. DNA of the CDR3: TGTGCCAGCCAGGTATCTCAGGGGAAGGAGACCCAGTACTTC.